This T cell receptor (beta chain) was sequenced for a study of Ad26.COV2.S vaccination and SARS-CoV-2 variants. The CDR3 runs 14 residues. CDR1 and CDR2 from the germline V gene are MNHEY and SVGAGI. V was clipped by 0 bases and J by 1 base, with 7 bases between them. This sample's treatment: about 20 received Ad26.COV2.S at low or high dose, single or two shots; about five received placebo; per-sample allocation not given. Day 63 after the first vaccine or placebo injection was the time point for sampling. This person who donated was an adult of 18-55 years in Boston. TCRdb's table, derived via immunoSEQ multiplex PCR, lists solely in-frame clones and lacks some. The sample shows hundreds of thousands of clones, 80% to 90% of them seen only once.

The gene calls are TRBV6-5 and TRBJ2-7, with D hard to call. The receptor's source is a person aged 18-60 years who received the Ad26.COV2.S COVID-19 vaccine or a placebo. Sequenced material: peripheral blood, taken in a trial of Ad26.COV2.S vaccine versus placebo. The CDR3 DNA reads as TGTGCCAGCAGTTACTCGAGCACTTCCTACGAGCAGTACTTC. Amino acid sequence: CASSYSSTSYEQYF.